This T cell receptor (beta chain) was documented in a study of blood T cell repertoires in COVID-19. Looking at the study overall: The United States, Italy and Spain supplied acute and convalescent COVID-19 samples. PBMCs, B-cell-depleted T cells, or T cells were the source of the cDNA or gDNA that made up the material.

The participants were between 18 and 89 years old and came from some 23 US areas. Grouping used clinical history reported by participants in a survey and questionnaire. CDR3 size: 15 residues. Germline V lookup: CDR1 PRHDT, CDR2 FYEKMQ (reference sequence). Trimming took 1 base from V and 3 from J, leaving 12 bases between them. Here immunoSEQ multiplex PCR was the method, and the copy in TCRdb shows in-frame clones only, minus some. The table shows about 250,000 clones, with around 84% occurring only once. This clonotype originated in a man aged 18 to 29 who had recovered from COVID-19. Sequences were obtained from PBMCs or T cells enriched from blood (not recorded which). The gene calls are TRBV13 and TRBJ1-2; D call uncertain. The CDR3 reads CASSLVGFGDYGYTF. Here the CDR3 DNA reads TGTGCCAGCAGCTTAGTCGGGTTCGGAGACTATGGCTACACCTTC.